This T cell receptor (beta chain) came from a study of blood T cell repertoires in COVID-19. Profiling relied on immunoSEQ multiplex PCR, and the TCRdb table lists in-frame clones only, not all of them. Of about 210,000 clones listed, 85% are singletons. This clone was counted a single time. CDR3 length: 16 amino acids. The germline V gene has CDR1 LNHDA and CDR2 SQIVND (reference sequence). The V and J ends lost 1 base and 12 bases, in that order; junction bases with no gene match: 14. The sequenced sample was peripheral blood. V and J are TRBV19 and TRBJ2-7; 11 bases map to TRBD1. The receptor was derived from a man aged 45-65 years with COVID-19, enrolled during active disease. This CDR3 reads CASSIGAGQGVSDRYF. For the CDR3, the DNA is TGTGCCAGTAGTATAGGAGCGGGACAGGGGGTTTCGGATCGGTACTTC. Drawing the rest from reference TRBV19 and TRBJ2-7, the complete variable domain is DGGITQSPKYLFRKEGQNVTLSCEQNLNHDAMYWYRQDPGQGLRLIYYSQIVNDFQKGDIAEGYSVSREKKESFPLTVTSAQKNPTAFYLCASSIGAGQGVSDRYFGPGTRLTVT.